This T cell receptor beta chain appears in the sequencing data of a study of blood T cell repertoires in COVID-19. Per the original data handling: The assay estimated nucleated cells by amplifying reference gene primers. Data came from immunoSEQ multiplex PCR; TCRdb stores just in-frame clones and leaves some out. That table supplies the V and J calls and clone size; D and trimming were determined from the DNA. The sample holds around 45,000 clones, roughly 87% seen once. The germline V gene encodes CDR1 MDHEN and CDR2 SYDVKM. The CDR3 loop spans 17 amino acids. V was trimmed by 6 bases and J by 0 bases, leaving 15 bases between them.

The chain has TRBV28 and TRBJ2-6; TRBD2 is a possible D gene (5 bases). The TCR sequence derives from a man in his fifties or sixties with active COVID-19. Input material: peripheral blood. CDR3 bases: TGTGCCAGCAGACCCTTTTGGAGGAGCTCTGGGGCCAACGTCCTGACTTTC. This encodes CASRPFWRSSGANVLTF. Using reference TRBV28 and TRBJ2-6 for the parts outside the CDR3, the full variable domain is DVKVTQSSRYLVKRTGEKVFLECVQDMDHENMFWYRQDPGLGLRLIYFSYDVKMKEKGDIPEGYSVSREKKERFSLILESASTNQTSMYLCASRPFWRSSGANVLTFGAGSRLTVL.